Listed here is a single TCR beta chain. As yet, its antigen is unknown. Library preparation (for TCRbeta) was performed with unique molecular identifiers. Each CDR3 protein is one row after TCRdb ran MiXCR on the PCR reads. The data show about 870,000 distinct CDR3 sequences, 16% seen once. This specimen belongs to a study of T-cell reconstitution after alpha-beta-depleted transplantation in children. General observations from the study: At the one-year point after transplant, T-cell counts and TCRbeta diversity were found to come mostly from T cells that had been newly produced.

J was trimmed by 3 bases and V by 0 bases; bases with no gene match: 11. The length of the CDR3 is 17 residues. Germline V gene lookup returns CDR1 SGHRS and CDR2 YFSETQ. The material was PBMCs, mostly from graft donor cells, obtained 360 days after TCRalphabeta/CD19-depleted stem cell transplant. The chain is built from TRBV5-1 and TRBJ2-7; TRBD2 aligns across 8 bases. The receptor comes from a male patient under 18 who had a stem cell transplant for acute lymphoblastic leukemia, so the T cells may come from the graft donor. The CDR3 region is CASSLAEAGVSLYEQYF. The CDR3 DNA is TGCGCCAGCAGCTTGGCCGAAGCGGGAGTTTCCCTCTACGAGCAGTACTTC.